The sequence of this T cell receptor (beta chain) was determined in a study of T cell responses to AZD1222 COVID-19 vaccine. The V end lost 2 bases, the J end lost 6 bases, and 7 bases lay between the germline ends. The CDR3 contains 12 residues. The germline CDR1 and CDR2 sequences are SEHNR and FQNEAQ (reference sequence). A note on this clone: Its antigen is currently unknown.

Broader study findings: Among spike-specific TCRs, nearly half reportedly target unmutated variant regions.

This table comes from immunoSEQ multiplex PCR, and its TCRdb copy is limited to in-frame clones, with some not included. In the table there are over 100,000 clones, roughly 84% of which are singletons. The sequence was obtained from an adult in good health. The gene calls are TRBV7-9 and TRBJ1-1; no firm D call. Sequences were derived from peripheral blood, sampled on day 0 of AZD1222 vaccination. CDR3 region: CASSLRISEAFF. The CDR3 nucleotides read TGTGCCAGCAGCTTAAGGATATCTGAAGCTTTCTTT.